These 27 T cell receptor beta chains share one sample of origin, sequenced in a study of blood T cell repertoires in COVID-19. The data were produced by immunoSEQ multiplex PCR, yet TCRdb's version contains in-frame clones alone and is incomplete. The sample comprises 25,000 to 30,000 clones, 75% to 90% of which are singletons, and around a sixth rests with the top ten. Sequences were obtained from peripheral blood. All receptors come from a man aged 65 to 85 with active COVID-19.

V and J are TRBV9 and TRBJ1-5; D is possibly TRBD1 (5 bases). Deletions cut 5 bases from V and 0 bases from J, with 9 bases between. Germline CDR1 is SGDLS and CDR2 is YYNGEE. The CDR3 is 14 amino acids. This chain's CDR3 is CASSWGDSNQPQHF. The CDR3 DNA sequence: TGTGCCAGCAGTTGGGGGGATAGCAATCAGCCCCAGCATTTT.

The chain employs TRBV3-1 (or the pseudogene TRBV3-2) and TRBJ2-5, with TRBD1 as a possible D gene (6 bases). Germline assignment: CDR1 LGHDT and CDR2 YNNKEL (reference sequence). CDR3 length equals 15 residues. Trimming pared 4 bases from V and 5 bases from J, leaving 17 bases between. CDR3 residues: CASSRYRDWSETQYF. DNA of the CDR3: TGTGCCAGCAGCCGATACAGGGATTGGTCGGAGACCCAGTACTTC.

The chain links TRBV30 to TRBJ2-4; TRBD1 agrees at 7 bases. V gave up 3 bases and J gave up 6 bases; unmatched junction bases: 11. CDR3 length: 15 amino acids. Germline CDR1 GTSNPN, CDR2 SVGIG (reference sequence). CDR3 sequence (DNA): TGTGCCTGGAGCCCGGACAGGACCTGGGGAAACATTCAGTACTTC. Its translation is CAWSPDRTWGNIQYF.

The chain is built from TRBV7-2 and TRBJ2-1, with a possible D match to TRBD1 (7 bases). The ends were cut back, 1 base at V and 5 bases at J, with 12 bases in the middle. The CDR3 extends over 15 amino acids. Per the germline V gene, CDR1 is SGHTA and CDR2 is FQGNSA. CDR3 nucleotide sequence: TGTGCCAGCAGCTTAGGGACTACAGGGGACAATGAGCAGTTCTTC. Its protein is CASSLGTTGDNEQFF.

CDR3: CASRLQDRFYGYTF. The CDR3 coding sequence is TGTGCAAGTCGCTTACAAGACAGATTCTATGGCTACACCTTC. The rearrangement joins TRBV12-2 to TRBJ1-2; the table calls TRBD1, which could not be checked here. TRBV12-2 has pseudogene status. The CDR3 covers 14 residues.

The CDR3 spells CASSYLAVPQHF. The CDR3 DNA reads TGTGCCAGCAGTTACCTCGCGGTCCCCCAGCATTTT. This chain uses TRBV6-6 with TRBJ1-5, with D unresolved. The V gene lost 2 bases and the J gene lost 10 bases, with 9 bases spanning the gap. Germline CDR1 is MNHNY and CDR2 is SVGAGI (reference sequence). This CDR3 contains 12 residues.

There are a few counts of this clone. The chain recombines TRBV5-5 with TRBJ2-7, with 10 bases matching TRBD1. The CDR3 is made up of 14 amino acids. Germline V lookup: CDR1 SGHKS, CDR2 YYEKEE (reference sequence). The V gene end was trimmed by 2 bases and the J gene end by 3 bases; junction bases not matched to a gene: 2. The CDR3 sequence: CASSFGQGVYEQYF. CDR3 in DNA: TGTGCCAGCAGCTTCGGACAGGGGGTCTACGAGCAGTACTTC.

V and J are TRBV11-3 and TRBJ2-7, with D hard to call. This CDR3 spans 14 amino acids. The germline V and J ends were trimmed by 5 bases and 2 bases, with 13 bases remaining between them. Germline V gives CDR1 SGHNT, CDR2 YENEEA. The CDR3 coding sequence is TGTGCCAGCAGCCCCCGTGGGCGTGCCTACGAGCAGTACTTC. It yields the protein CASSPRGRAYEQYF.

V gene TRBV30 combines with J gene TRBJ2-7; 9 nucleotides line up with TRBD1. This CDR3 region has 15 residues. Germline V gene lookup returns CDR1 GTSNPN and CDR2 SVGIG (reference sequence). The junction had 10 bases not matched to a gene; V was cut back by 6 bases and J by 1 base. The CDR3 reads CACSQGAQGSYEQYF. CDR3 nucleotides: TGTGCCTGTTCACAGGGGGCGCAAGGGTCCTACGAGCAGTACTTC.

This clone has more than one count but fewer than ten. The V gene is TRBV3-1 (or the pseudogene TRBV3-2), the J gene TRBJ1-1; D gene unclear. The CDR3 is 14 amino acids. Trimming stripped 1 base from V and 1 base from J, with 7 bases between. Germline CDR1 and CDR2: LGHDT and YNNKEL (reference sequence). The CDR3 region is CASSQVARNTEAFF. The CDR3 coding sequence is TGTGCCAGCAGCCAAGTCGCCAGGAACACTGAAGCTTTCTTT.

The chain employs TRBV24-1 and TRBJ2-5; D might be TRBD2 (7 bases). V dropped 2 bases and J dropped 10 bases, with 10 bases sitting between them. Germline V gene data show CDR1 as KGHDR and CDR2 as SFDVKD. This CDR3 is 12 amino acids long. The CDR3 DNA follows: TGTGCCACCAGTGATTCAGGGGAGGGCCAGTACTTC. Translated: CATSDSGEGQYF.

The V and J genes are TRBV19 and TRBJ2-2, with 7 bases matching TRBD2. This CDR3 region has 16 residues. After removal of 4 bases from V and 2 bases from J, the junction contained 7 bases not matched to a gene. CDR1 is LNHDA, CDR2 SQIVND, per germline (reference sequence). CDR3 sequence (DNA): TGTGCCAGTAGTAGAACTAGCGCTGGCAACACCGGGGAGCTGTTTTTT. It translates to CASSRTSAGNTGELFF. Variable domain in full (rest from reference TRBV19 and TRBJ2-2): DGGITQSPKYLFRKEGQNVTLSCEQNLNHDAMYWYRQDPGQGLRLIYYSQIVNDFQKGDIAEGYSVSREKKESFPLTVTSAQKNPTAFYLCASSRTSAGNTGELFFGEGSRLTVL.

This clone was picked up a small number of times. V and J are TRBV20-1 and TRBJ2-5; perhaps TRBD1 as D (6 bases). The CDR3 covers 11 residues. The V end lost 5 bases, the J end lost 8 bases, and 12 bases lay between the germline ends. CDR1 and CDR2 from the germline V gene are DFQATT and SNEGSKA (reference sequence). The CDR3 DNA follows: TGCAGTGCTGCCCTACAGGGAACCCAGTACTTC. This gives the protein CSAALQGTQYF.

V is TRBV28 and J is TRBJ1-6; the match to TRBD1 covers 7 bases. The CDR3 consists of 14 residues. Germline lookup yields CDR1 MDHEN and CDR2 SYDVKM. Unmatched junction bases numbered 11, after V lost 7 bases and J lost 11 bases. CDR3 sequence: CASIGTALGAPLHF. In DNA, the CDR3 is TGTGCCAGCATCGGGACAGCCCTTGGGGCACCCCTCCACTTT. The full variable domain, completed using reference TRBV28 and TRBJ1-6, is DVKVTQSSRYLVKRTGEKVFLECVQDMDHENMFWYRQDPGLGLRLIYFSYDVKMKEKGDIPEGYSVSREKKERFSLILESASTNQTSMYLCASIGTALGAPLHFGNGTRLTVT.

This chain links TRBV6-2 or TRBV6-3 with TRBJ2-1; the match to TRBD2 covers 13 bases. Germline V gives CDR1 MNHEY, CDR2 SVGEGT. The V segment lost 0 bases and the J segment 4 bases; nucleotides outside the gene matches: 6. The CDR3 has 18 residues. The CDR3 DNA reads TGTGCCAGCAGTTACTCTACTAGCGGGGGGGCCGGGTACAATGAGCAGTTCTTC. Residues: CASSYSTSGGAGYNEQFF.

The genes are TRBV23-1 and TRBJ2-7, with 8 bases that match TRBD1. TRBV23-1 carries the ORF label, with uncertain function. The CDR3 is 17 residues long. V lost 0 bases, J lost 5 bases, and 12 bases stayed unmatched. CDR3 amino acids: CASSQSLRDRRHHEQYF. CDR3 nucleotides: TGCGCCAGCAGTCAATCCCTCCGGGACAGGCGTCACCACGAGCAGTACTTC.

The chain employs TRBV5-5 and TRBJ1-1; 9 bases align to TRBD1. Looked up from germline, CDR1 is SGHKS and CDR2 is YYEKEE (reference sequence). The CDR3 is 14 residues long. Trimming removed 4 bases from V and 5 bases from J; junction bases left unmatched: 6. The CDR3 region is CASSERDRVTEAFF. As DNA, the CDR3 is TGTGCCAGCAGCGAACGGGACAGGGTGACTGAAGCTTTCTTT.

This clone appeared once. The chain combines TRBV4-2 with TRBJ2-7; 9 bases align to TRBD2. Losses at the gene ends were 2 bases for V and 6 bases for J; bases not matched to a gene: 8. Per germline, CDR1 LGHNA and CDR2 YNFKEQ. CDR3 length: 15 amino acids. DNA for the CDR3: TGTGCCAGCAGCCAATCGCGGGGGGGGCCTTTCGAGCAGTACTTC. As protein: CASSQSRGGPFEQYF.

The chain links TRBV9 to TRBJ2-3, with 8 bases lining up with TRBD2. The trim removed 0 bases at V and 3 bases at J, leaving 3 bases unmatched. CDR1 is SGDLS and CDR2 is YYNGEE in the germline V gene. This CDR3 contains 15 residues. The CDR3 region is CASSVVAGGTDTQYF. CDR3 nucleotide sequence: TGTGCCAGCAGCGTAGTGGCGGGGGGAACAGATACGCAGTATTTT.

In DNA, the CDR3 is TGTGCCAGCAGCGTAGCTACTGGGCCGGCGGGAGAGACCCAGTACTTC. This gives the protein CASSVATGPAGETQYF. V and J are TRBV9 and TRBJ2-5; weak D call: TRBD2 (5 bases). Looked up from germline, CDR1 is SGDLS and CDR2 is YYNGEE. Trimming shortened V by 0 bases and J by 4 bases, and 16 bases separated the two germline ends. This CDR3 contains 16 residues.

The rearrangement uses TRBV5-1 and TRBJ2-5; perhaps TRBD2 as D (6 bases). Germline CDR1 is SGHRS and CDR2 is YFSETQ. V was cut by 4 bases and J by 1 base, with 11 bases left in between. This CDR3 spans 14 amino acids. The CDR3 DNA reads as TGCGCCAGCAGCCCCCTAGCGACCCAAGAGACCCAGTACTTC. This gives the protein CASSPLATQETQYF.

The V call is TRBV5-1, the J call TRBJ2-5; D gene ambiguous. CDR1 is SGHRS and CDR2 is YFSETQ in the germline V gene. V dropped 0 bases and J dropped 0 bases, with 6 bases sitting between them. This CDR3 contains 14 residues. The CDR3 bases are TGCGCCAGCAGCTTGGAGAACAACCAAGAGACCCAGTACTTC. Translated, it gives CASSLENNQETQYF.

This sequence joins TRBV28 and TRBJ1-6; D is perhaps TRBD1 (6 bases). The V end was cut by 5 bases, the J end by 10 bases, with 18 bases between. Germline V gives CDR1 MDHEN, CDR2 SYDVKM. CDR3 length: 15 residues. The CDR3 nucleotides read TGTGCCAGCAGTCCGCTAGGACAGTTACCATCACCCCTCCACTTT. Protein sequence: CASSPLGQLPSPLHF.

The V and J genes are TRBV9 and TRBJ2-3, with 9 nucleotides matching TRBD2. This CDR3 contains 16 residues. The V and J ends lost 0 bases and 5 bases, in that order; junction bases with no gene match: 7. From germline, CDR1 is SGDLS and CDR2 YYNGEE. The CDR3 DNA sequence: TGTGCCAGCAGCGTAGATGCGGGGGGGCAAATAGATACGCAGTATTTT. Translating it yields CASSVDAGGQIDTQYF.

The chain combines TRBV29-1 with TRBJ2-5, with D possibly being TRBD2 (5 bases). V gave up 7 bases and J gave up 5 bases, with 23 bases separating them. The germline V gene encodes CDR1 SQVTM and CDR2 ANQGSEA. CDR3 length: 15 residues. The CDR3 nucleotides read TGCAGCGGACAAGGAGGTCCTGGCTTTGGGGAGACCCAGTACTTC. It encodes CSGQGGPGFGETQYF.

The chain combines TRBV9 with TRBJ1-5; weak D call: TRBD1 (5 bases). The CDR3 runs to 15 residues. V lost 0 bases to trimming and J lost 3 bases, with 10 bases between them. CDR1 and CDR2 from the germline V gene are SGDLS and YYNGEE. CDR3: CASSVGDSLNQPQHF. CDR3 coding DNA: TGTGCCAGCAGCGTAGGTGACAGCCTCAATCAGCCCCAGCATTTT. Full variable domain (missing parts from reference TRBV9 and TRBJ1-5): DSGVTQTPKHLITATGQRVTLRCSPRSGDLSVYWYQQSLDQGLQFLIQYYNGEERAKGNILERFSAQQFPDLHSELNLSSLELGDSALYFCASSVGDSLNQPQHFGDGTRLSIL.

The J gene is TRBJ2-5, the V gene TRBV27; D not certain. Trimming took off 10 bases at V and 3 bases at J, with 12 bases between the two ends. CDR3 size: 12 residues. Germline lookup yields CDR1 MNHEY and CDR2 SMNVEV (reference sequence). The CDR3 DNA sequence: TGTGCCACTACCATAGGAGAAGAGACCCAGTACTTC. Its translation: CATTIGEETQYF.